The TCR beta chain under discussion was sequenced for a study of blood T cell repertoires in COVID-19. Whole-study context: COVID-19 samples, acute and convalescent, were from the United States, Italy and Spain. T cells, B-cell-depleted T cells, or PBMCs provided the cDNA or gDNA that served as material.

The CDR3 covers 17 residues. The germline V gene encodes CDR1 SGHTA and CDR2 FQGNSA. V was trimmed by 7 bases and J by 1 base, leaving 21 bases between them. Authors' analysis steps: Researchers report that nucleated cell counts were estimated from reference gene primer amplification. Data came from immunoSEQ multiplex PCR; TCRdb stores just in-frame clones and leaves some out. The V and J calls and the clone size are those of that table, but D and trimming were determined from the DNA. Of about 140,000 clones listed, around nine tenths are singletons. The chain joins TRBV7-2 to TRBJ2-3; possible D gene TRBD2, 5 bases. The sequence came from a woman aged 40 to 50 with acute or convalescent COVID-19. The sequencing input was peripheral blood. The CDR3 coding sequence is TGTGCCAGCAACCCCCTGGGGAGAGGACCGCGCACAGATACGCAGTATTTT. It is translated as CASNPLGRGPRTDTQYF.